A selection of T cell receptor beta chains follows, all from one sample in a study of beta chain features in type 1 diabetes. The data were produced by immunoSEQ multiplex PCR, yet TCRdb's version contains in-frame clones alone and is incomplete. The data contain under 500,000 clones, approximately 30% of them seen just once; the ten biggest clones take up 0.05% to 0.065%. Material: naive CD4+ T cells from blood. These receptors all stem from a young man in good health. The CDR3 runs from the conserved cysteine through the conserved F or W. A D gene is named only where the DNA matches it firmly. Part of the rows lack a size; the others show once, few, many or a class for expanded clones.

CDR3 DNA: TGTGCCAGCACCATGGACGGATACGAGCAGTACTTC
CDR3 protein: CASTMDGYEQYF
D gene: -
CDR3 length: 12
clone size: -
J gene: TRBJ2-7
V gene: TRBV2

CDR3 DNA: TGCGCCAGCAGCCTCGACAGAATGAACACTGAAGCTTTCTTT
CDR3 protein: CASSLDRMNTEAFF
D gene: -
CDR3 length: 14
clone size: -
J gene: TRBJ1-1
V gene: TRBV5-1

CDR3 DNA: TGTGCCAGCAGTTACTCGCCCGATGAGCAGTTCTTC
CDR3 protein: CASSYSPDEQFF
D gene: -
CDR3 length: 12
clone size: -
J gene: TRBJ2-1
V gene: TRBV6-6

CDR3 DNA: TGTGCCAGCAGCCGACAGGGCGAGGCCTATGGCTACACCTTC
CDR3 protein: CASSRQGEAYGYTF
D gene: TRBD1
CDR3 length: 14
clone size: -
J gene: TRBJ1-2
V gene: TRBV7-2

CDR3 DNA: TGTGCCAGCAGCCCCGGACCCCCCTACGAGCAGTACTTC
CDR3 protein: CASSPGPPYEQYF
D gene: -
CDR3 length: 13
clone size: -
J gene: TRBJ2-7
V gene: TRBV7-9

CDR3 DNA: TGTGCCAGCAGTTTACGACAGCTCTACGAGCAGTACTTC
CDR3 protein: CASSLRQLYEQYF
D gene: -
CDR3 length: 13
clone size: few
J gene: TRBJ2-7
V gene: TRBV28

CDR3 DNA: TGCGCCAGCAGTCGGAGCCTGGAGACCCAGTACTTC
CDR3 protein: CASSRSLETQYF
D gene: -
CDR3 length: 12
clone size: -
J gene: TRBJ2-5
V gene: TRBV5-1

CDR3 DNA: TGTGCCAGCAGTCCAGGACTAGCGGGAGCCTACAATGAGCAGTTCTTC
CDR3 protein: CASSPGLAGAYNEQFF
D gene: TRBD2
CDR3 length: 16
clone size: -
J gene: TRBJ2-1
V gene: TRBV28

CDR3 DNA: TGTGCCAGCAGACCAGACAGGGCCCCAAACACCGGGGAGCTGTTTTTT
CDR3 protein: CASRPDRAPNTGELFF
D gene: TRBD1
CDR3 length: 16
clone size: -
J gene: TRBJ2-2
V gene: TRBV25-1

CDR3 DNA: TGCAGCGGGGGACTAGCGGGATCCTACAATGAGCAGTTCTTC
CDR3 protein: CSGGLAGSYNEQFF
D gene: TRBD2
CDR3 length: 14
clone size: many
J gene: TRBJ2-1
V gene: TRBV29-1

CDR3 DNA: TGTGCCAGCAGCTTTACTAGTTTCTCCTACAATGAGCAGTTCTTC
CDR3 protein: CASSFTSFSYNEQFF
D gene: -
CDR3 length: 15
clone size: few
J gene: TRBJ2-1
V gene: TRBV7-2

CDR3 DNA: TGTGCCAGCAGCTTGGCAGGGGAAGACATTCAGTACTTC
CDR3 protein: CASSLAGEDIQYF
D gene: -
CDR3 length: 13
clone size: -
J gene: TRBJ2-4
V gene: TRBV5-4

CDR3 DNA: TGTGCCAGCAGTGAAGCGCTAGGAGGGGGTCCGCAGTATTTT
CDR3 protein: CASSEALGGGPQYF
D gene: -
CDR3 length: 14
clone size: -
J gene: TRBJ2-3
V gene: TRBV2

CDR3 DNA: TGTGCCAGCAGCCGGGACCCTGCGGCGTACAATGAGCAGTTCTTC
CDR3 protein: CASSRDPAAYNEQFF
D gene: -
CDR3 length: 15
clone size: -
J gene: TRBJ2-1
V gene: TRBV7-7

CDR3 DNA: TGTGCCAGCAGTGAACTGGATGGCTACACCTTC
CDR3 protein: CASSELDGYTF
D gene: -
CDR3 length: 11
clone size: few
J gene: TRBJ1-2
V gene: TRBV6-1

CDR3 DNA: TGCGCCAGCAGCCAACAGGGTTCGCGGACCCAGTACTTC
CDR3 protein: CASSQQGSRTQYF
D gene: -
CDR3 length: 13
clone size: -
J gene: TRBJ2-5
V gene: TRBV4-3

CDR3 DNA: TGCGCCAGCAGCTCGGCCTTGGAAGAGACCCAGTACTTC
CDR3 protein: CASSSALEETQYF
D gene: -
CDR3 length: 13
clone size: -
J gene: TRBJ2-5
V gene: TRBV5-1

CDR3 DNA: TGTGCCAGCAGCTACCCAGGAACTAGAACATACGAGCAGTACTTC
CDR3 protein: CASSYPGTRTYEQYF
D gene: -
CDR3 length: 15
clone size: few
J gene: TRBJ2-7
V gene: TRBV7-2

CDR3 DNA: TGCACCAGCAGCCAAGATTTTGTAACAGCCGTTAATGAAAAACTGTTTTTT
CDR3 protein: CTSSQDFVTAVNEKLFF
D gene: -
CDR3 length: 17
clone size: -
J gene: TRBJ1-4
V gene: TRBV1

CDR3 DNA: TGCAGCGCCTCTAGCGGGACGTACGAGCAGTACTTC
CDR3 protein: CSASSGTYEQYF
D gene: TRBD2
CDR3 length: 12
clone size: few
J gene: TRBJ2-7
V gene: TRBV29-1

CDR3 DNA: TGCGCCAGCAGCCAAGTTCGGGGCTCGGGTGAAAAACTGTTTTTT
CDR3 protein: CASSQVRGSGEKLFF
D gene: -
CDR3 length: 15
clone size: -
J gene: TRBJ1-4
V gene: TRBV4-1

CDR3 DNA: TGTGCCTGGAGAGAGACAGGGGGGAAAGAGACCCAGTACTTC
CDR3 protein: CAWRETGGKETQYF
D gene: TRBD1
CDR3 length: 14
clone size: few
J gene: TRBJ2-5
V gene: TRBV30

CDR3 DNA: TGTGCCACCACTAACCCGACCGTCACAGATACGCAGTATTTT
CDR3 protein: CATTNPTVTDTQYF
D gene: -
CDR3 length: 14
clone size: -
J gene: TRBJ2-3
V gene: TRBV27